Shown below are 14 T cell receptor beta chains from a single sample sequenced in a study of HIV-infected patients and healthy controls. All unsorted peripheral T cells were captured because whole blood was used without fractionation. cDNA was made from approximately 0.55 ug RNA using alpha and beta constant primers. Each of the alpha and beta chains got its own library through chain-specific third strand synthesis with indices. One entry per CDR3 protein results from TCRdb running MiXCR on the 5' RACE reads. The repertoire holds more than 15,000 distinct CDR3 sequences, with 9% to 15% as singletons. Sample: blood. These receptor sequences come from an adult in good health.

The gene calls are TRBV4-2 and TRBJ1-4; D gene uncertain. The CDR3 contains 16 residues. Trimming cost V 0 bases and J 7 bases, with 15 bases left between them. Germline CDR1 is LGHNA and CDR2 is YNFKEQ. This chain's CDR3 is CASSQDRAGLTEKLFF. In DNA, the CDR3 is TGTGCCAGCAGCCAAGATCGCGCCGGGCTGACTGAAAAACTGTTTTTT.

This clonotype was counted many times. The rearrangement links TRBV6-6 to TRBJ2-3; D not certain. Trimming took 6 bases from V and 6 from J, leaving 10 bases between them. Looked up from germline, CDR1 is MNHNY and CDR2 is SVGAGI (reference sequence). This CDR3 region has 12 residues. The CDR3 region is CASRESVDTQYF. The CDR3 bases are TGTGCCAGCAGGGAGTCTGTCGATACGCAGTATTTT.

Sample share makes this clonotype medium-sized. The CDR3 region has the DNA TGTGCCAGCAGTCCCGGACAAAGCAATCAGCCCCAGCATTTT. This sequence encodes CASSPGQSNQPQHF. This chain connects TRBV2 to TRBJ1-5; the D gene is possibly TRBD1 (5 bases). The V and J ends lost 5 bases and 1 base respectively, with 9 bases between them. The CDR3 has 14 amino acids. Germline V gene data show CDR1 as SNHLY and CDR2 as FYNNEI.

This clonotype was picked up a small number of times. The J gene is TRBJ2-2, the V gene TRBV7-2, with D unresolved. V lost 3 bases and J lost 4, with 12 bases in between. Germline CDR1 and CDR2: SGHTA and FQGNSA. There are 15 residues in the CDR3. CDR3 region: CASSFLPPPTGELFF. The DNA for the CDR3 is TGTGCCAGCAGCTTCCTCCCTCCCCCCACCGGGGAGCTGTTTTTT.

This clonotype was picked up many times. The V and J genes are TRBV27 and TRBJ1-1; D is uncertain. This CDR3 region has 15 residues. With 2 bases removed from V and 0 bases from J, the gap between germline ends came to 10 bases. From germline, CDR1 is MNHEY and CDR2 SMNVEV (reference sequence). CDR3 sequence: CASSLPGTLNTEAFF. The CDR3 DNA is TGTGCCAGCAGTTTACCTGGAACACTGAACACTGAAGCTTTCTTT.

This clonotype was found a few times. The V and J genes are TRBV12-3 or TRBV12-4 and TRBJ2-7; weak D call: TRBD1 (7 bases). V shed 4 bases and J shed 3 bases, with 22 bases lying between them. The CDR3 runs to 17 residues. The CDR3 bases are TGTGCCAGCAGTTCCCAACGACAGGGACTTGGGGTCTACGAGCAGTACTTC. Protein product: CASSSQRQGLGVYEQYF.

This clonotype was seen many times. The chain joins TRBV20-1 to TRBJ2-1, with D tentatively TRBD2 (6 bases). The CDR3 consists of 14 residues. The germline gives CDR1 DFQATT, CDR2 SNEGSKA (reference sequence). V was shortened by 0 bases and J by 6 bases, with 12 bases between the two germline ends. This CDR3 is CSARDQRDFNEQFF. CDR3 in DNA: TGCAGTGCTAGAGATCAGAGGGACTTCAATGAGCAGTTCTTC.

This clonotype was detected ten times or more. The V and J genes are TRBV29-1 and TRBJ2-1; D is unclear. This CDR3 is built from 14 residues. Germline values: CDR1 SQVTM, CDR2 ANQGSEA. Trimming pared 4 bases from V and 0 bases from J, leaving 10 bases between. CDR3 in DNA: TGCAGCGTTGTTGGTGCAGTCTCCTACAATGAGCAGTTCTTC. It translates to CSVVGAVSYNEQFF.

The chain links TRBV5-4 to TRBJ1-1; no definite D call. V shed 2 bases and J shed 5 bases, with 7 bases lying between them. The CDR3 loop spans 12 amino acids. Germline CDR1 is SGHNT and CDR2 is YYREEE (reference sequence). The CDR3 nucleotides are TGTGCCAGCAGCTTCGAGGTTACTGAAGCTTTCTTT. Its protein is CASSFEVTEAFF.

The rearrangement links TRBV14 to TRBJ2-7, with D hard to call. This CDR3 contains 12 residues. Trimming removed 1 base from V and 3 bases from J, with 4 bases in between. Germline-derived CDR1 and CDR2 are SGHDN and FVKESK. CDR3 in DNA: TGTGCCAGCAGCCAAGCGGGCTACGAGCAGTACTTC. It specifies CASSQAGYEQYF.

The sample holds a few counts of this clonotype. This chain joins TRBV6-5 and TRBJ1-2; no reliable D call. CDR1 and CDR2 (germline): MNHEY, SVGAGI. V gave up 6 bases and J gave up 5 bases, with 13 bases separating them. The CDR3 is 13 residues long. The CDR3 sequence is CASRAKPGYGYTF. In DNA form, the CDR3 reads TGTGCCAGCAGAGCAAAACCGGGGTATGGCTACACCTTC.

The rearrangement joins TRBV28 to TRBJ1-2; 7 bases are shared with TRBD1. J gave up 3 bases and V 5 bases, and 3 bases lay outside the gene matches. From germline, CDR1 is MDHEN and CDR2 SYDVKM. The length of the CDR3 is 13 residues. The CDR3 reads CASSVGTDYGYTF. The DNA of the CDR3 is TGTGCCAGCAGTGTGGGGACAGACTATGGCTACACCTTC.

This clonotype has a count of ten or more. This chain uses TRBV9 with TRBJ2-1; maybe TRBD2 (6 bases). The CDR3 has 14 residues. Germline V gene lookup returns CDR1 SGDLS and CDR2 YYNGEE. V lost 1 base, J lost 3 bases, and 8 bases lay in between. The chain's CDR3 is CASSVTSNYNEQFF. CDR3 sequence (DNA): TGTGCCAGCAGCGTAACTAGCAACTACAATGAGCAGTTCTTC.

The V and J genes are TRBV6-2 or TRBV6-3 and TRBJ2-5; TRBD1 matches 8 bases. In germline, CDR1 is MNHEY, CDR2 SVGEGT. V shed 5 bases, J shed 4 bases, and the junction held 3 bases outside the gene matches. The CDR3 sequence is 13 residues long. The chain's CDR3 is CASSRQGAETQYF. CDR3 DNA sequence: TGTGCCAGCAGTCGCCAGGGGGCAGAGACCCAGTACTTC.